This entry lists 9 T cell receptor beta chains sequenced from one sample in a study of blood T cell repertoires in COVID-19. Assay: immunoSEQ multiplex PCR; the TCRdb copy retains only in-frame clones and omits some. Here the sample spans more than 300,000 clones, 88% being singletons. The source material was PBMCs or T cells enriched from blood (not recorded which). Every receptor here comes from a young woman who had recovered from COVID-19.

The chain carries TRBV12-5 and TRBJ1-5; a possible D gene is TRBD1 (5 bases). Deletions cut 1 base from V and 4 bases from J, with 14 bases between. Germline CDR1 reads LGHNT; CDR2 reads FRNRAP. There are 16 residues in the CDR3. CDR3 region: CASGLGTSPGNQPQHF. CDR3 DNA: TGTGCTAGTGGTTTGGGGACATCACCGGGTAATCAGCCCCAGCATTTT.

V and J are TRBV25-1 and TRBJ2-3; D is uncertain. The ends were cut back, 0 bases at V and 4 bases at J, with 2 bases in the middle. Germline CDR1 MGHDK, CDR2 SYGVNS. The length of the CDR3 is 12 residues. CDR3 sequence (DNA): TGTGCCAGCAGTGAATACGCAGATACGCAGTATTTT. Its protein is CASSEYADTQYF.

Ten or more counts support this clone. The rearrangement uses TRBV4-1 and TRBJ1-1; a weak D match, TRBD1 (6 bases). The V end lost 5 bases, the J end lost 4 bases, and 17 bases lay between the germline ends. CDR1 MGHRA and CDR2 YSYEKL come from the germline V gene. The CDR3 consists of 15 residues. The chain's CDR3 is CASSSPGAGATEAFF. The CDR3 coding sequence is TGCGCCAGCAGCAGCCCAGGTGCGGGGGCCACTGAAGCTTTCTTT.

The rearrangement links TRBV2 to TRBJ2-3; 7 bases match TRBD2. Germline CDR1 and CDR2: SNHLY and FYNNEI. This CDR3 comprises 18 residues. The V gene end was trimmed by 7 bases and the J gene end by 2 bases; junction bases not matched to a gene: 18. In DNA form, the CDR3 reads TGTGCCAGCACCCAAACTGACGGTCTAGCGGAAAACACAGATACGCAGTATTTT. Its protein product is CASTQTDGLAENTDTQYF.

V and J are TRBV2 and TRBJ1-6; TRBD1 matches at 9 bases. CDR3 length: 14 residues. Trimming cost V 10 bases and J 5 bases; bases outside gene matches: 6. CDR1 is SNHLY, CDR2 FYNNEI, per germline. CDR3 DNA: TGTGCCACTTCCTGGGACAGGGATAATTCACCCCTCCACTTT. The encoded protein is CATSWDRDNSPLHF.

The chain combines TRBV11-2 with TRBJ2-7; D remains ambiguous. Germline V CDR1 and CDR2: SGHAT, FQNNGV. Between the trimmed V and J ends, which lost 1 base and 1 base, there was a span of 11 bases. CDR3 length: 15 amino acids. In DNA form, the CDR3 reads TGTGCCAGCAGCTTAGTTGGGCCGGAATCCTACGAGCAGTACTTC. It codes for CASSLVGPESYEQYF. Looking up the rest from reference TRBV11-2 and TRBJ2-7 gives the full variable domain: EAGVAQSPRYKIIEKRQSVAFWCNPISGHATLYWYQQILGQGPKLLIQFQNNGVVDDSQLPKDRFSAERLKGVDSTLKIQPAKLEDSAVYLCASSLVGPESYEQYFGPGTRLTVT.

The genes are TRBV3-1 (or the pseudogene TRBV3-2) and TRBJ1-1, with D possibly matching TRBD1 (6 bases). The V gene's germline CDR1 is LGHDT and CDR2 YNNKEL (reference sequence). Trimming took 2 bases from V and 6 from J, leaving 10 bases between them. The CDR3 is 13 residues long. This chain's CDR3 is CASSQWGGPEAFF. For the CDR3, the DNA is TGTGCCAGCAGCCAATGGGGGGGCCCTGAAGCTTTCTTT.

The rearrangement joins TRBV6-2 or TRBV6-3 to TRBJ2-2; D might be TRBD2 (6 bases). The CDR3 contains 17 residues. V lost 3 bases to trimming and J lost 0 bases, with 14 bases between them. Germline lookup yields CDR1 MNHEY and CDR2 SVGEGT. CDR3 DNA sequence: TGTGCCAGCAGTTATCAGGCGGGACGAACGAACACCGGGGAGCTGTTTTTT. Its protein is CASSYQAGRTNTGELFF.

This CDR3 is CASSDEQVPSGNTIYF. The CDR3 DNA follows: TGTGCCAGCAGCGACGAACAGGTCCCGTCCGGAAACACCATATATTTT. The chain couples TRBV7-2 to TRBJ1-3; the D gene is possibly TRBD1 (5 bases). Trimming cost V 5 bases and J 4 bases, with 18 bases left between them. Germline V gives CDR1 SGHTA, CDR2 FQGNSA. CDR3 length equals 16 residues.